These 17 T cell receptor beta chains originate from one sample sequenced in a study of blood T cell repertoires in COVID-19. Clones were read by immunoSEQ multiplex PCR, and TCRdb kept only the in-frame ones, dropping some. The sample lists some 130,000 clones; about 80% were seen once. The specimen sequenced was PBMCs or T cells enriched from blood (not recorded which). The receptors originated from a man in his forties with acute COVID-19.

The rearrangement joins TRBV7-9 to TRBJ1-2; the match to TRBD1 covers 9 bases. Per germline, CDR1 SEHNR and CDR2 FQNEAQ (reference sequence). The CDR3 has 15 amino acids. The junction had 3 bases not matched to a gene; V was cut back by 4 bases and J by 0 bases. Here the CDR3 reads CASSSGTGTNYGYTF. CDR3 nucleotides: TGTGCCAGCAGCTCAGGGACAGGGACTAACTATGGCTACACCTTC.

The genes are TRBV7-3 and TRBJ2-3; TRBD2 agrees at 7 bases. The CDR3 contains 16 residues. After removal of 5 bases from V and 6 bases from J, the junction contained 14 bases not matched to a gene. Germline CDR1 reads SGHTA; CDR2 reads FQGTGA. Here the CDR3 reads CASSLLGLAGADTQYF. Here the CDR3 DNA reads TGTGCCAGCAGCCTCCTGGGATTGGCGGGAGCCGATACGCAGTATTTT.

This chain joins TRBV19 and TRBJ2-2; D remains unclear. Trimming left V 2 bases short and J 6 bases short, with 4 bases between. The length of the CDR3 is 12 residues. The V gene's germline CDR1 is LNHDA and CDR2 SQIVND (reference sequence). The CDR3 loop is CASSILAGELFF. The CDR3 coding sequence is TGTGCCAGTAGTATACTAGCCGGGGAGCTGTTTTTT.

CDR3 residues: CASSLDTGELFF. The CDR3 DNA follows: TGTGCCAGCAGCTTAGACACCGGGGAGCTGTTTTTT. The chain employs TRBV2 and TRBJ2-2; no reliable D call. V lost 6 bases, J lost 3 bases, and 5 bases lay in between. Germline CDR1 and CDR2: SNHLY and FYNNEI. The length of the CDR3 is 12 residues. Full variable domain (remainder filled in from reference TRBV2 and TRBJ2-2): EPEVTQTPSHQVTQMGQEVILRCVPISNHLYFYWYRQILGQKVEFLVSFYNNEISEKSEIFDDQFSVERPDGSNFTLKIRSTKLEDSAMYFCASSLDTGELFFGEGSRLTVL.

This chain joins TRBV2 and TRBJ2-3; D not certain. Germline V gene sequence: CDR1 SNHLY, CDR2 FYNNEI. CDR3 length: 12 amino acids. V was shortened by 6 bases and J by 0 bases, with 4 bases between the two germline ends. This CDR3 is CASRTSTDTQYF. The CDR3 DNA reads TGTGCCAGCAGGACTAGCACAGATACGCAGTATTTT.

This clone was recorded once. CDR3 bases: TGCAGCGTTGTGGGCGGGAGAAGTGTAAATGAGCAGTTCTTC. Protein sequence: CSVVGGRSVNEQFF. The V call is TRBV29-1, the J call TRBJ2-1; 7 bases are shared with TRBD2. CDR3 length: 14 residues. Germline CDR1 reads SQVTM; CDR2 reads ANQGSEA. V lost 4 bases, J lost 7 bases, and 10 bases stayed unmatched.

This clone was detected once. The V gene is TRBV9, the J gene TRBJ2-3; 12 nucleotides agree with TRBD2. J lost 3 bases, V lost 2 bases, and 4 bases had no gene match. The CDR3 covers 16 residues. The germline V gene has CDR1 SGDLS and CDR2 YYNGEE. CDR3 sequence (DNA): TGTGCCAGCAGCGTTACCACTAGCGGGGGGACAGATACGCAGTATTTT. Protein sequence: CASSVTTSGGTDTQYF.

The J gene is TRBJ2-7, the V gene TRBV7-8; D is unresolved. The CDR3 is 13 amino acids. Germline V gives CDR1 SGHVS, CDR2 FQNEAQ. V was trimmed by 2 bases and J by 2 bases, leaving 7 bases between them. CDR3 in DNA: TGTGCCAGCAGCTTACACCTACCCTACGAGCAGTACTTC. Encoded protein: CASSLHLPYEQYF.

The gene calls are TRBV25-1 and TRBJ2-7; 8 bases are shared with TRBD1. Looked up from germline, CDR1 is MGHDK and CDR2 is SYGVNS. V trimming: 2 bases; J trimming: 3 bases; junction bases outside the gene matches: 6. The CDR3 is 15 residues long. Written as DNA, the CDR3 is TGTGCCAGCAGTGAACCTCAGGGGGCTGGCTACGAGCAGTACTTC. It encodes CASSEPQGAGYEQYF.

V and J are TRBV7-9 and TRBJ2-7; D perhaps matches TRBD1 (8 bases). Trimming removed 1 base from V and 5 bases from J, with 12 bases in between. This CDR3 contains 14 residues. Germline loops: CDR1 SEHNR, CDR2 FQNEAQ (reference sequence). The CDR3 is CASSLDRGGDEQYF. The CDR3 nucleotides read TGTGCCAGCAGCTTAGACAGGGGGGGAGACGAGCAGTACTTC.

The chain couples TRBV3-1 (or the pseudogene TRBV3-2) to TRBJ1-1, with D perhaps TRBD1 (5 bases). The CDR3 spans 14 residues. Deletions cut 4 bases from V and 4 bases from J, with 13 bases between. CDR1 and CDR2 from the germline V gene are LGHDT and YNNKEL (reference sequence). This chain's CDR3 is CASSPSAGSTEAFF. CDR3 bases: TGTGCCAGCAGCCCGTCGGCAGGGTCCACTGAAGCTTTCTTT.

The chain employs TRBV9 and TRBJ1-3; 9 bases match TRBD1. The CDR3 has 16 residues. The trim removed 3 bases at V and 3 bases at J, leaving 7 bases unmatched. The germline V gene encodes CDR1 SGDLS and CDR2 YYNGEE. CDR3: CASSGDREGGGNTIYF. The CDR3 DNA is TGTGCCAGCAGCGGGGACAGGGAGGGTGGTGGAAACACCATATATTTT.

In the case of this clone: Other DNA sequences in the sample encode the same CDR3. The chain is built from TRBV12-3 or TRBV12-4 and TRBJ2-5; 8 bases match TRBD1. With V trimmed by 9 bases and J by 9 bases, 9 bases remained unmatched. CDR3 size: 12 residues. CDR3 loop: CASSPGGAAQYF. The CDR3 bases are TGTGCCAGTAGCCCAGGGGGCGCGGCCCAGTACTTC.

A remark on this clone: The junction does not match germline at one end; this may be a read error. The chain recombines TRBV29-1 with TRBJ1-2; TRBD1 matches at 8 bases. CDR3 length: 10 amino acids. Looked up from germline, CDR1 is SQVTM and CDR2 is ANQGSEA. The CDR3 spells CSVFDRGRHF. CDR3 bases: TGCAGCGTGTTCGACAGGGGCAGACACTTC.

The CDR3 loop reads CASSTGTSDFYEQYF. In nucleotides, the CDR3 is TGCGCCAGCAGCACCGGGACTAGCGATTTCTACGAGCAGTACTTC. The chain couples TRBV5-1 to TRBJ2-7, with TRBD2 identical over 10 bases. The V gene end was trimmed by 4 bases and the J gene end by 3 bases; junction bases not matched to a gene: 7. In germline, CDR1 is SGHRS, CDR2 YFSETQ. The CDR3 runs 15 residues.

The chain joins TRBV7-8 to TRBJ2-2; 9 bases match TRBD1. Germline V gene sequence: CDR1 SGHVS, CDR2 FQNEAQ. V lost 6 bases to trimming and J lost 7 bases; unmatched junction nucleotides: 12. The CDR3 covers 16 residues. Here the CDR3 DNA reads TGTGCCAGCAGACCTAGGACAGGGGAAAAGAGCGGGGAGCTGTTTTTT. Its protein product is CASRPRTGEKSGELFF. Complete variable domain (other parts from reference TRBV7-8 and TRBJ2-2): GAGVSQSPRYKVAKRGQDVALRCDPISGHVSLFWYQQALGQGPEFLTYFQNEAQLDKSGLPSDRFFAERPEGSVSTLKIQRTQQEDSAVYLCASRPRTGEKSGELFFGEGSRLTVL.

This clone was observed once. The chain employs TRBV15 and TRBJ1-6; 9 bases match TRBD1. V was clipped by 1 base and J by 10 bases; unmatched bases: 5. CDR3 length: 15 residues. Germline V gene lookup returns CDR1 LNHNV and CDR2 YYDKDF (reference sequence). Here the CDR3 DNA reads TGTGCCACCAGCAGAGCACAGGGGGCTGGCTCACCCCTCCACTTT. It specifies CATSRAQGAGSPLHF.